This is a list of T cell receptor beta chains from one sample in a study of T-cell reconstitution after alpha-beta-depleted transplantation in children. TCRdb re-called the PCR reads with MiXCR, one entry per CDR3 protein. The sample has roughly 100,000 distinct CDR3 sequences, 6% seen once. Here the sequenced sample was PBMCs, mostly from graft donor cells, taken 60 days after TCRalphabeta/CD19-depleted stem cell transplant. The origin of the receptors is a female patient between 2 and 15 years old who had a stem cell transplant for Fanconi anemia, so the T cells may come from the graft donor. The CDR3 runs from the conserved cysteine through the conserved F or W. A D gene is named only where the DNA matches it firmly. Clone size is not always given. Where it is, it says once, few, many or a class for expanded clones.

V: TRBV5-1
J: TRBJ2-2
D: .
size: .
DNA: TGCGCCAGCAGCTCGCGGGCGCTTGTAGACAGGTTGCCCGGGGAGCTGTTTTTT
CDR3: CASSSRALVDRLPGELFF

V: TRBV7-2
J: TRBJ2-4
D: TRBD1
size: many
DNA: TGTGCCAGCAGCTTAGTTACAGGGGGCGTCAAAAACATTCAGTACTTC
CDR3: CASSLVTGGVKNIQYF

V: TRBV4-2
J: TRBJ1-5
D: TRBD1
size: many
DNA: TGTGCCAGCAGCCGGGACAGGGGGCGAAGCAATCAGCCCCAGCATTTT
CDR3: CASSRDRGRSNQPQHF

V: TRBV5-1
J: TRBJ2-3
D: .
size: .
DNA: TGCGCCAGCAGCTTGGCCAACTTGGAGGGGGATACGCAGTATTTT
CDR3: CASSLANLEGDTQYF

V: TRBV2
J: TRBJ2-1
D: .
size: few
DNA: TGTGCCAGCAGTGTACGGGGCGAGCAGTTCTTC
CDR3: CASSVRGEQFF

V: TRBV29-1
J: TRBJ2-7
D: TRBD1
size: few
DNA: TGCAGCGTTGAAACGGACGATGGGACAGGGGAGGTGTTCGAGCAGTACTTC
CDR3: CSVETDDGTGEVFEQYF

V: TRBV29-1
J: TRBJ1-3
D: .
size: many
DNA: TGCAGCACGGGACAAGGGGACACCATATATTTT
CDR3: CSTGQGDTIYF

V: TRBV7-8
J: TRBJ2-3
D: .
size: many
DNA: TGTGCCAGCAGCTTAGATCGTGTTGTAGTTATGCAGTATTTT
CDR3: CASSLDRVVVMQYF

V: TRBV7-3
J: TRBJ1-1
D: .
size: many
DNA: TGTGCCAGCAGCCGGCTGGGGGGGGACACTGAAGCTTTCTTT
CDR3: CASSRLGGDTEAFF

V: TRBV5-1
J: TRBJ2-3
D: TRBD1
size: few
DNA: TGCGCCAGCAGCTTGGTATTGACAGGGGGCTTGACAGATACGCAGTATTTT
CDR3: CASSLVLTGGLTDTQYF

V: TRBV6-6
J: TRBJ2-7
D: .
size: many
DNA: TGTGCCAGCAGTTTCGTCTTGGGGGAGCAGTACTTC
CDR3: CASSFVLGEQYF

V: TRBV7-8
J: TRBJ2-3
D: .
size: many
DNA: TGTGCCAGCAGCTTAGGGCGGCCCACAGATACGCAGTATTTT
CDR3: CASSLGRPTDTQYF

V: TRBV28
J: TRBJ1-6
D: TRBD1
size: many
DNA: TGTGCCAGCAGTCTGATGACAGGGATTAATTCACCCCTCCACTTT
CDR3: CASSLMTGINSPLHF

V: TRBV27
J: TRBJ2-1
D: .
size: many
DNA: TGTGCCAGCACCTCACTCTCCGGGGAAAAGCAGTTCTTC
CDR3: CASTSLSGEKQFF

V: TRBV12-3/TRBV12-4
J: TRBJ2-2
D: .
size: many
DNA: TGTGCCAGCAGTCCGGATCCGGGTGCCGGGGAGCTGTTTTTT
CDR3: CASSPDPGAGELFF

V: TRBV6-1
J: TRBJ1-1
D: TRBD1
size: .
DNA: TGTGCCAGCAGAAGGACAGGGTACGGCGAAGCTTTCTTT
CDR3: CASRRTGYGEAFF

V: TRBV5-1
J: TRBJ2-1
D: .
size: many
DNA: TGCGCCAGCAGTCGACGGGAAAGCTCCTACAATGAGCAGTTCTTC
CDR3: CASSRRESSYNEQFF

V: TRBV7-2
J: TRBJ2-7
D: TRBD1
size: .
DNA: TGTGCCAGCAGTTCACCCGGGACAGGGGACTACGAGCAGTACTTC
CDR3: CASSSPGTGDYEQYF

V: TRBV28
J: TRBJ2-5
D: TRBD1
size: many
DNA: TGTGCCAGCAGCCTCGGGACAGGGGTTCAAGAGACCCAGTACTTC
CDR3: CASSLGTGVQETQYF

V: TRBV7-8
J: TRBJ2-7
D: TRBD2
size: few
DNA: TGTGCCAGCAGCTTACTAGCGGGAGGCCCTTTGGAGCAGTACTTC
CDR3: CASSLLAGGPLEQYF

V: TRBV5-5
J: TRBJ2-2
D: .
size: many
DNA: TGTGCCAGCAGCTTGAGGTTTGGTGCCGGGGAGCTGTTTTTT
CDR3: CASSLRFGAGELFF

V: TRBV4-1
J: TRBJ1-2
D: .
size: .
DNA: TGCGCCAGCAGCCAAGTCTACGGTACGGGCTACACCTTC
CDR3: CASSQVYGTGYTF

V: TRBV7-2
J: TRBJ2-1
D: .
size: many
DNA: TGTGCCAGCAGCTCAGAAGTTAAGCAGTTCTTC
CDR3: CASSSEVKQFF

V: TRBV10-3
J: TRBJ2-2
D: TRBD1
size: many
DNA: TGTGCCATCACCGGACAGGGAACCGGGGAGCTGTTTTTT
CDR3: CAITGQGTGELFF

V: TRBV5-5
J: TRBJ2-1
D: TRBD2
size: .
DNA: TGTGCCAGCAGCTTGGCCGGACTAGCGGGGGGAAGGAGTGGGTTCTTC
CDR3: CASSLAGLAGGRSGFF

V: TRBV2
J: TRBJ2-7
D: TRBD2
size: many
DNA: TGTGCCAGCAGTGAAGCCTTACTAGCGGTCGCCTACGAGCAGTACTTC
CDR3: CASSEALLAVAYEQYF

V: TRBV4-1
J: TRBJ2-7
D: .
size: few
DNA: TGCGCCAGCAGCCAAGACCCCCTCGGGGACGAGCAGTACTTC
CDR3: CASSQDPLGDEQYF

V: TRBV10-3
J: TRBJ2-1
D: .
size: many
DNA: TGTGCCATCAGTGAATCCGGGCGGGATGAGCAGTTCTTC
CDR3: CAISESGRDEQFF

V: TRBV5-1
J: TRBJ2-4
D: .
size: few
DNA: TGCGCCAGCAGCGCCCGCCAGGGGGGGGCCAAAAACATTCAGTACTTC
CDR3: CASSARQGGAKNIQYF

V: TRBV5-1
J: TRBJ2-1
D: .
size: many
DNA: TGCGCCAGCAGCTCCACTAGCTTCTCCTACAATGAGCAGTTCTTC
CDR3: CASSSTSFSYNEQFF

V: TRBV20-1
J: TRBJ2-7
D: .
size: few
DNA: TGCAGTGCTAGTGTTTTCAAGGGGTTATCATACGAGCAGTACTTC
CDR3: CSASVFKGLSYEQYF

V: TRBV5-1
J: TRBJ2-7
D: TRBD1
size: few
DNA: TGCGCCAGCAGCTCTCCGACAGGGGCCCCCTACGAGCAGTACTTC
CDR3: CASSSPTGAPYEQYF

V: TRBV20-1
J: TRBJ2-2
D: TRBD2
size: many
DNA: TGCAGTGCTAGGATAGCGGGAGTCGACACCGGGGAGCTGTTTTTT
CDR3: CSARIAGVDTGELFF

V: TRBV20-1
J: TRBJ2-7
D: .
size: many
DNA: TGCAGTGCTCTGACCACAGGGCCCTACGAGCAGTACTTC
CDR3: CSALTTGPYEQYF

V: TRBV21-1
J: TRBJ2-7
D: .
size: few
DNA: TGTGCCAGCAGCCAAAAAACTACTAGCGGGGGGCAGAAGAACGAGCAGTACTTC
CDR3: CASSQKTTSGGQKNEQYF

V: TRBV28
J: TRBJ1-6
D: .
size: few
DNA: TGTGCCAGCAGTTTACTACACCCTACCGTGGGGAGCTCCTATAATTCACCCCTCCACTTT
CDR3: CASSLLHPTVGSSYNSPLHF

V: TRBV29-1
J: TRBJ1-2
D: TRBD1
size: many
DNA: TGCAGCGTTGGACAGGGGACCGACTATGGCTACACCTTC
CDR3: CSVGQGTDYGYTF

V: TRBV3-1
J: TRBJ1-5
D: .
size: many
DNA: TGTGCCAGCAGCCAGCAGCCTAATCAGCCCCAGCATTTT
CDR3: CASSQQPNQPQHF

V: TRBV5-1
J: TRBJ2-1
D: TRBD2
size: many
DNA: TGCGCCAGCAGCTTGTTCGTTGTCTCGGGACTAGCGGGGGGCAATGAGCAGTTCTTC
CDR3: CASSLFVVSGLAGGNEQFF

V: TRBV5-1
J: TRBJ2-5
D: .
size: many
DNA: TGCGCCAGCAGCTTGGGGCAGGGGTCTGAGACCCAGTACTTC
CDR3: CASSLGQGSETQYF

V: TRBV3-1
J: TRBJ2-2
D: TRBD1
size: many
DNA: TGTGCCAGCAGCCAAGTAGGGACAGGGCTGGGGAACACCGGGGAGCTGTTTTTT
CDR3: CASSQVGTGLGNTGELFF

V: TRBV7-8
J: TRBJ2-2
D: TRBD1
size: .
DNA: TGTGCCAGCAGCCTACAGGGGGCCTCCGGGGAGCTGTTTTTT
CDR3: CASSLQGASGELFF

V: TRBV7-2
J: TRBJ1-2
D: .
size: few
DNA: TGTGCCAGCAGCCCCGGACAGCTCTATGGCTACACCTTC
CDR3: CASSPGQLYGYTF

V: TRBV21-1
J: TRBJ2-4
D: .
size: few
DNA: TGTGCCAGCAGCAAAGTTTTGACTAGTCCCCTAGCCAAAAACATTCAGTACTTC
CDR3: CASSKVLTSPLAKNIQYF

V: TRBV18
J: TRBJ1-2
D: .
size: many
DNA: TGTGCCAGCTCACCACGCGTACAGGGTTTGGACTATGGCTACACCTTC
CDR3: CASSPRVQGLDYGYTF

V: TRBV24-1
J: TRBJ1-2
D: TRBD1
size: few
DNA: TGTGCCACCAGTGAGCCGGGACAGGGGACCTATGGCTACACCTTC
CDR3: CATSEPGQGTYGYTF

V: TRBV15
J: TRBJ2-1
D: TRBD2
size: many
DNA: TGTGCCACCAGCAGAGAAGCCCTCTTAGCGGGAGAGCCCAAAAAAGAGCAGTTCTTC
CDR3: CATSREALLAGEPKKEQFF

V: TRBV6-5
J: TRBJ2-1
D: TRBD2
size: many
DNA: TGTGCCAGCAGTTACTTTAGCGGGGGTTACTCCTACAATGAGCAGTTCTTC
CDR3: CASSYFSGGYSYNEQFF

V: TRBV29-1
J: TRBJ2-7
D: TRBD1
size: many
DNA: TGCAGCGTTCATGAGACAGGGTCCTACGAGCAGTACTTC
CDR3: CSVHETGSYEQYF

V: TRBV20-1
J: TRBJ1-6
D: TRBD1
size: few
DNA: TGCTGCACAGGGACAGGGTATAATTCACCCCTCCACTTT
CDR3: CCTGTGYNSPLHF

V: TRBV28
J: TRBJ2-7
D: .
size: many
DNA: TGTGCCAGCAGCCAGACCTACGAGCAGTACTTC
CDR3: CASSQTYEQYF